The 4 T cell receptor beta chains below come from one sample, sequenced in a study of cytomegalovirus exposure and HLA in healthy donors. TCRdb's table, derived via immunoSEQ multiplex PCR, lists solely in-frame clones and lacks some. Among 75,000 to 100,000 clones listed, approximately 96% were seen once. Sequencing was performed on PBMCs. The receptors stem from a man younger than 30 in good health and CMV-seronegative.

CDR3 nucleotides: TGTGCCAGCAGCTTAGGGGCTAGCGGAACCAAAAACATTCAGTACTTC. Protein product: CASSLGASGTKNIQYF. The V gene is TRBV11-3, the J gene TRBJ2-4; 7 bases are a match to TRBD2. Germline V gives CDR1 SGHNT, CDR2 YENEEA. This CDR3 is 16 amino acids long. J lost 2 bases, V lost 1 base, and 5 bases had no gene match.

V usage is TRBV9 and J usage is TRBJ2-1; a weak D match, TRBD2 (5 bases). CDR1 and CDR2 (germline): SGDLS, YYNGEE. Trimming stripped 0 bases from V and 4 bases from J, with 11 bases between. CDR3 size: 15 residues. The CDR3 here is CASSVVAGPYNEQFF. The CDR3, as DNA: TGTGCCAGCAGCGTAGTCGCGGGCCCATACAATGAGCAGTTCTTC.

This clone was detected once. The rearrangement uses TRBV6-1 and TRBJ1-6, with a weak D call TRBD1 (5 bases). Trimming stripped 2 bases from V and 8 bases from J, with 13 bases between. The CDR3 covers 15 residues. Germline V lookup: CDR1 MNHNS, CDR2 SASEGT. CDR3 region: CASSEQGLGDSPLHF. In DNA, the CDR3 is TGTGCCAGCAGTGAACAGGGTTTGGGTGATTCACCCCTCCACTTT.

The rearrangement uses TRBV15 and TRBJ1-4, with 9 nucleotides matching TRBD1. J lost 7 bases, V lost 3 bases, and 9 bases had no gene match. The CDR3 is 16 residues long. Germline CDR1 is LNHNV and CDR2 is YYDKDF (reference sequence). The CDR3 DNA reads TGTGCCACCAGCAGGGCCGGGACAGGGTCGAGTGAAAAACTGTTTTTT. This codes for CATSRAGTGSSEKLFF.